The next 21 T cell receptor beta chains were all read from a single sample in a study of Graves' ophthalmopathy and Graves' hyperthyroidism. Amplification targeted the TCR beta CDR3 regions, with RNA transcripts as the source material. HTBI primers served in a first-round RT-PCR, which a second-round multiplex PCR followed. Each CDR3 protein gets one entry after TCRdb re-called the multiplex PCR reads with MiXCR. The sample has around 670,000 distinct CDR3 sequences, roughly two fifths seen once. Sequences were obtained from peripheral blood. These receptors all come from an adult man with Graves' ophthalmopathy.

This clonotype was seen only a few times. The chain's CDR3 is CASSRGGGGTDTQYF. The CDR3 nucleotides are TGTGCCAGCAGCCGTGGAGGGGGTGGCACAGATACGCAGTATTTT. The V and J genes are TRBV2 and TRBJ2-3; either TRBD1 or TRBD2 may supply D (6 bases each). Germline lookup yields CDR1 SNHLY and CDR2 FYNNEI. Trimming took off 6 bases at V and 1 base at J, with 14 bases between the two ends. There are 15 residues in the CDR3.

This clonotype was recorded at least ten times. The genes are TRBV29-1 and TRBJ1-1; no clear D. Germline V lookup: CDR1 SQVTM, CDR2 ANQGSEA. The CDR3 length is 14 residues. The germline V and J ends were trimmed by 3 bases and 1 base, with 12 bases remaining between them. CDR3 sequence reads: CSVEGGLGNTEAFF. The DNA of the CDR3 is TGCAGCGTTGAGGGAGGACTGGGGAACACTGAAGCTTTCTTT.

The chain carries TRBV2 and TRBJ2-3; TRBD2 matches at 10 bases. Germline V gives CDR1 SNHLY, CDR2 FYNNEI. Unmatched junction bases numbered 8, after V lost 6 bases and J lost 5 bases. The CDR3 has 15 residues. In nucleotides, the CDR3 is TGTGCCAGCAGGGATCTAGCGGGAGAGGGAGATACGCAGTATTTT. It encodes CASRDLAGEGDTQYF.

This chain joins TRBV12-3 or TRBV12-4 and TRBJ1-2, with D possibly matching TRBD1 (5 bases). The CDR3 is made up of 15 amino acids. V was cut by 6 bases and J by 4 bases, with 18 bases left in between. The CDR3, as DNA: TGTGCCAGCAGCCCCCGGGACGTCGGGAGCTATGGCTACACCTTC. Translated: CASSPRDVGSYGYTF.

This clonotype occurred a few times. The gene calls are TRBV19 and TRBJ2-7; D is perhaps TRBD1 (5 bases). V was clipped by 3 bases and J by 3 bases, with 9 bases between them. There are 13 residues in the CDR3. Germline V gene sequence: CDR1 LNHDA, CDR2 SQIVND (reference sequence). The CDR3 coding sequence is TGTGCCAGTAGTATTGCCGACAGCTACGAGCAGTACTTC. It is translated as CASSIADSYEQYF.

This clonotype was detected a few times. The V gene is TRBV6-5, the J gene TRBJ2-7; possible D gene TRBD2, 6 bases. The germline V and J ends were trimmed by 6 bases and 0 bases, with 12 bases remaining between them. Germline V gene sequence: CDR1 MNHEY, CDR2 SVGAGI. This CDR3 contains 14 residues. The CDR3 DNA follows: TGTGCCAGCAGGAAACGGGGGAACTCCTACGAGCAGTACTTC. It yields the protein CASRKRGNSYEQYF.

The chain has TRBV15 and TRBJ1-1; D is unclear. CDR3 length equals 13 residues. Germline V gives CDR1 LNHNV, CDR2 YYDKDF (reference sequence). Trimming stripped 2 bases from V and 0 bases from J, with 4 bases between. The CDR3 spells CATSRRMNTEAFF. In DNA form, the CDR3 reads TGTGCCACCAGCAGACGGATGAACACTGAAGCTTTCTTT.

This clonotype turned up a few times. The chain carries TRBV6-1 and TRBJ1-5; D remains ambiguous. Trimming shortened V by 6 bases and J by 3 bases, and 9 bases separated the two germline ends. Germline V gene sequence: CDR1 MNHNS, CDR2 SASEGT. This CDR3 is built from 13 residues. The CDR3 sequence: CASREGNNQPQHF. The CDR3 DNA follows: TGTGCCAGCAGAGAGGGTAACAATCAGCCCCAGCATTTT.

Comments on this clonotype: A read error may produce the germline difference seen at one junction end. This chain uses TRBV24-1 with TRBJ1-5, with 9 positions matching TRBD1. The CDR3 covers 19 residues. CDR1 and CDR2 from the germline V gene are KGHDR and SFDVKD. CDR3 in DNA: TGTGCCAGCAGTTTACACGGGACAGGGTTCCCCCGGAGCAATCAGCCCCAGCATTTT. Amino acids: CASSLHGTGFPRSNQPQHF.

The chain recombines TRBV15 with TRBJ1-6; D uncertain. Germline loops: CDR1 LNHNV, CDR2 YYDKDF (reference sequence). The CDR3 runs 14 residues. V was pared by 1 base and J by 7 bases, with 8 bases between. The CDR3 sequence is CATSRGWGNSPLHF. CDR3 bases: TGTGCCACCAGCAGAGGATGGGGAAATTCACCCCTCCACTTT.

The rearrangement joins TRBV29-1 to TRBJ2-2; possibly TRBD2 for D (6 bases). Germline V gene lookup returns CDR1 SQVTM and CDR2 ANQGSEA. The CDR3 has 14 residues. The V gene lost 4 bases and the J gene lost 6 bases, with 15 bases spanning the gap. Written as DNA, the CDR3 is TGCAGCGTTGGAGCGGGCCGAGACGCCGGGGAGCTGTTTTTT. Amino acids: CSVGAGRDAGELFF.

V is TRBV7-9 and J is TRBJ2-2; D is possibly TRBD1 or TRBD2 (5 bases each). CDR1 is SEHNR, CDR2 FQNEAQ, per germline (reference sequence). The V end lost 5 bases, the J end lost 9 bases, and 22 bases lay between the germline ends. The CDR3 length is 16 residues. The CDR3 here is CASSQDSAEGRWELFF. CDR3 sequence (DNA): TGTGCCAGCAGCCAAGATTCGGCCGAGGGACGTTGGGAGCTGTTTTTT.

This chain joins TRBV10-3 and TRBJ1-6, with no clear D. The CDR3 runs 13 residues. Germline V gives CDR1 ENHRY, CDR2 SYGVKD. Trimming pared 4 bases from V and 10 bases from J, leaving 11 bases between. The CDR3 loop reads CAISVDPASPLHF. The CDR3 region has the DNA TGTGCCATCAGTGTGGACCCCGCGTCACCCCTCCACTTT.

This clonotype was observed a few times. The gene calls are TRBV20-1 and TRBJ2-7, with 8 nucleotides matching TRBD1. The V gene end was trimmed by 2 bases and the J gene end by 5 bases; junction bases not matched to a gene: 8. Germline lookup yields CDR1 DFQATT and CDR2 SNEGSKA (reference sequence). The CDR3 runs 14 residues. In DNA form, the CDR3 reads TGCAGTGCTAGAAACTCCGGGACAGGAGACGAGCAGTACTTC. This codes for CSARNSGTGDEQYF.

This clonotype has ten or more counts. The V call is TRBV7-2, the J call TRBJ1-1; possible D gene TRBD1, 5 bases. Germline CDR1 is SGHTA and CDR2 is FQGNSA. The CDR3 contains 14 residues. With 2 bases removed from V and 9 bases from J, the gap between germline ends came to 16 bases. The CDR3 protein is CASSLLYGAGKAFF. DNA for the CDR3: TGTGCCAGCAGCTTACTGTATGGGGCAGGAAAAGCTTTCTTT.

The chain recombines TRBV7-2 with TRBJ2-5; D is perhaps TRBD1 or TRBD2 (5 bases each). Germline V gene sequence: CDR1 SGHTA, CDR2 FQGNSA. The V end lost 5 bases, the J end lost 2 bases, and 18 bases lay between the germline ends. The CDR3 is made up of 16 amino acids. The CDR3 sequence: CASSPRPRDPQETQYF. The CDR3 DNA sequence: TGTGCCAGCAGCCCAAGGCCCCGGGACCCGCAAGAGACCCAGTACTTC. Drawing the rest from reference TRBV7-2 and TRBJ2-5, the complete variable domain is GAGVSQSPSNKVTEKGKDVELRCDPISGHTALYWYRQSLGQGLEFLIYFQGNSAPDKSGLPSDRFSAERTGGSVSTLTIQRTQQEDSAVYLCASSPRPRDPQETQYFGPGTRLLVL.

This clonotype was observed a handful of times. J is TRBJ2-5 and V is TRBV9; TRBD1 or TRBD2 may be the D gene (5 bases each). Germline V gene sequence: CDR1 SGDLS, CDR2 YYNGEE. The CDR3 is 15 amino acids. V lost 0 bases and J 5 bases, leaving 14 bases between the germline ends. The CDR3 DNA reads as TGTGCCAGCAGCGTAGTTGGTACTAGGGACGAGACCCAGTACTTC. This gives the protein CASSVVGTRDETQYF.

A word on this clonotype: The junction differs from germline at one of its ends, possibly a read error. The rearrangement joins TRBV7-9 to TRBJ1-1, with TRBD1 matching over 8 bases. The CDR3 extends over 16 amino acids. Germline V gives CDR1 SEHNR, CDR2 FQNEAQ (reference sequence). Here the CDR3 DNA reads TGCGCCAGCAGCCTGACTAGGACAGGGCCGAACACTGAAGCTTTCTTT. This translates into CASSLTRTGPNTEAFF.

The J gene is TRBJ1-2, the V gene TRBV7-9; D is perhaps TRBD1 (5 bases). Looked up from germline, CDR1 is SEHNR and CDR2 is FQNEAQ (reference sequence). The CDR3 runs to 15 residues. Trimming cost V 1 base and J 4 bases, with 13 bases left between them. CDR3 sequence: CASSLVGGSFYGYTF. The CDR3 DNA reads TGTGCCAGCAGCTTAGTGGGGGGGAGTTTCTATGGCTACACCTTC.

The rearrangement joins TRBV11-2 to TRBJ2-7; 13 bases align to TRBD2. From germline, CDR1 is SGHAT and CDR2 FQNNGV. The CDR3 consists of 14 residues. After removal of 5 bases from V and 8 bases from J, the junction contained 6 bases not matched to a gene. The CDR3 here is CASSPGLAGEKQYF. The CDR3 DNA sequence: TGTGCCAGCAGCCCCGGACTAGCGGGAGAAAAGCAGTACTTC.

A word on this clonotype: The junction departs from germline at one end; a sequencing error may be responsible. This rearrangement joins TRBV9 to TRBJ2-7, with TRBD2 as a possible D gene (6 bases). The germline CDR1 and CDR2 sequences are SGDLS and YYNGEE. This CDR3 comprises 14 residues. The CDR3: CASSPTRGFNERYF. The CDR3 DNA follows: TGTGCCAGCAGCCCCACGCGGGGTTTCAACGAGCGGTACTTC.